Listed below are T cell receptor beta chains from one sample, sequenced in a study of regulatory T cells in long-lasting Graves disease. TCRdb used MiXCR to reprocess the multiplex PCR reads, holding one entry per CDR3 protein. The sample lists hundreds of thousands of distinct CDR3 sequences; around 12% were seen once. These data were also reused for a study on T cells in Graves' hyperthyroidism and ophthalmopathy.

Sequenced material: peripheral blood mononuclear cells (PBMCs), taken at new diagnosis, from a patient treated with antithyroid drugs. These receptors all stem from a woman aged 25 to 39 with Graves disease. The CDR3 runs from the conserved cysteine through the conserved F or W. D genes are given only for firm matches. Only some rows state a clone size, as once, few, many or a class for expanded clones.

v_call,j_call,d_call,clone_size,cdr3_nt,cdr3_aa
TRBV20-1,TRBJ2-1,.,many,TGCAGTGCTATGGATGTGAAGGCTGCCTACAATGAGCAGTTCTTC,CSAMDVKAAYNEQFF
TRBV19,TRBJ2-1,.,.,TGTGCCAGTAGTCCTTGGGGGTCCCACCATGAGCAGTTCTTC,CASSPWGSHHEQFF
TRBV7-9,TRBJ2-7,.,many,TGTGCCAGCAGCTTAACACAGGGTGGCGAGCAGTACTTC,CASSLTQGGEQYF
TRBV28,TRBJ2-5,TRBD2,.,TGTGCCAGTTTAGCGGGACACCAAGAGACCCAGTACTTC,CASLAGHQETQYF
TRBV20-1,TRBJ2-5,TRBD2,.,TGCAGTCCGAGAGCTAGCGGGAGGACAGAGACCCAGTACTTC,CSPRASGRTETQYF
TRBV28,TRBJ2-5,.,many,TGTGCCAGCAGTCTCCGGGACACTCCTCTCTTC,CASSLRDTPLF
TRBV20-1,TRBJ2-1,TRBD2,many,TGCAGTGCAACAGAACGGACTAGAAACTACAATGAGCAGTTCTTC,CSATERTRNYNEQFF
TRBV10-1,TRBJ2-3,.,many,TGCGCCAGCAGTAGAGGGACCGGAACGGGTACGCAGTATTTT,CASSRGTGTGTQYF
TRBV24-1,TRBJ2-1,TRBD2,many,TGTGCCACCAGTACCGTGGGACTAGCGGACAATGAGCAGTTCTTC,CATSTVGLADNEQFF
TRBV14,TRBJ2-3,.,.,TGTGCCAGCAGCCTCTACGACACAGATACGCAGTATTTT,CASSLYDTDTQYF
TRBV10-3,TRBJ2-1,.,many,TGTGCCATCAGGACGGACATTAACAATGAGCAGTTCTTC,CAIRTDINNEQFF
TRBV5-1,TRBJ2-7,TRBD2,many,TGCGCCAGCAGCTTGGTATCGGGAGGACCTCTATCGCAGTACTTC,CASSLVSGGPLSQYF
TRBV27,TRBJ1-5,TRBD1,.,TGTGCCAGCAGTCCGACAGGGATCGAGCCCCAGCATTTT,CASSPTGIEPQHF
TRBV28,TRBJ2-7,.,many,TGTGCCAGCAGTTTTTTCACACCCCCCAGGGGACTGTACTTC,CASSFFTPPRGLYF
TRBV6-1,TRBJ1-5,.,many,TGTGCCAGCAGTGAATCGGGATTGGTTTACAATCAGCCCCAGCATTTT,CASSESGLVYNQPQHF
TRBV20-1,TRBJ1-3,TRBD1,.,TGCAGTGCTAGAGATCGGCAGGGGGCTGGAAACACCATATATTTT,CSARDRQGAGNTIYF
TRBV5-6,TRBJ2-7,.,few,TGTGCCAGCAGCTTGTGGTCGGCAGGGTCCCCCGAGCAGTACTTC,CASSLWSAGSPEQYF
TRBV27,TRBJ1-5,.,many,TGTGCCAGCAGTTCCTTAGGGGTAAGCAATCAGCCCCAGCATTTT,CASSSLGVSNQPQHF
TRBV24-1,TRBJ1-5,.,many,TGTGCCACCAGTGCCTCGGGAGTGAAGCCCCAGCATTTT,CATSASGVKPQHF
TRBV20-1,TRBJ1-2,.,.,TGCAGTGCTGGGGGGCAGTTTCTCTATGGCTACACCTTC,CSAGGQFLYGYTF
TRBV5-1,TRBJ2-3,.,many,TGCGCCAGCAGCTCCGCCGGTGACCCAGCGAAGTATTTT,CASSSAGDPAKYF
TRBV12-3/TRBV12-4,TRBJ2-1,TRBD1,few,TGTGCCAGCAGTACCGGGACAGGGTCCATAAGGCAGTTCTTC,CASSTGTGSIRQFF
TRBV30,TRBJ1-2,.,many,TGTGCCTGGACCACCAGCCCTGAGGGAGGCTATGGCTACACCTTC,CAWTTSPEGGYGYTF
TRBV27,TRBJ2-5,.,many,TGTGCCAGCAGTTTTGAAGGCGGGAAACGAGAGACCCAGTACTTC,CASSFEGGKRETQYF
TRBV19,TRBJ1-1,.,few,TGTGCCAGTAGTATCCAGGGAAGATTGAACACTGAAGCTTTCTTT,CASSIQGRLNTEAFF
TRBV28,TRBJ1-5,.,many,TGTGCCAGCTACGAGACAGCAAATCAGCCCCAGCATTTT,CASYETANQPQHF
TRBV28,TRBJ2-1,TRBD2,.,TGTGCCAGCAGTCCTGGGACTAGCGGGAGTGGCTCCTACAATGAGCAGTTCTTC,CASSPGTSGSGSYNEQFF
TRBV19,TRBJ1-1,.,few,TGTGCCAGTGGGCCAAAGAACACTGAAGCTTTCTTT,CASGPKNTEAFF
TRBV20-1,TRBJ1-4,.,many,TGCAGTGCTAGATTAGGTGTTGAAAAACTGTTTTTT,CSARLGVEKLFF
TRBV2,TRBJ1-5,.,many,TGTGCCAGCAGGCGGGAGGCCGGACAGCCCCAGCATTTT,CASRREAGQPQHF
TRBV6-1,TRBJ2-5,.,.,TGTGCCGGGGACGAGACCCAGTACTTC,CAGDETQYF
TRBV6-1,TRBJ1-4,.,many,TGTGCCAGCAGAAGGGCCGGGGGGTTAGGCGAAAAACTGTTTTTT,CASRRAGGLGEKLFF
TRBV28,TRBJ2-5,.,.,TGTGCCAGCAGTACAACCTCCAGGGGGGTACAAGAGACCCAGTACTTC,CASSTTSRGVQETQYF
TRBV7-9,TRBJ1-1,.,many,TGTGCCAGCAGCTCCAAGACGGAAGCTTTCTTT,CASSSKTEAFF
TRBV4-2,TRBJ2-7,TRBD2,.,TGTGCCAGCAGCCAATATCTTAGCGGGAGCTCCTACGAGCAGTACTTC,CASSQYLSGSSYEQYF
TRBV29-1,TRBJ1-2,.,.,TGCAGCGTTGAACTACCGGGCCTTTACTATGGCTACACCTTC,CSVELPGLYYGYTF
TRBV6-1,TRBJ1-5,.,.,TGTGCCAGCAGCGCAATCGGGGGGTACAATCAGCCCCAGCATTTT,CASSAIGGYNQPQHF
TRBV28,TRBJ2-5,TRBD2,.,TGTGCCAGCAGTTCCGGGACTAGCGGAGAAGAGACCCAGTACTTC,CASSSGTSGEETQYF
TRBV20-1,TRBJ2-1,.,.,TGCAGTGCGAAACAGGGTGGGAATGAGCAGTTCTTC,CSAKQGGNEQFF
TRBV5-8,TRBJ2-1,TRBD2,many,TGTGCCAGCAGCTTGTTTGCGGGAGGGAGTAATGAGCAGTTCTTC,CASSLFAGGSNEQFF
TRBV2,TRBJ1-2,.,many,TGTGCCAGCAACCGGGGGCTCTCCGAAAGCTACACCTTC,CASNRGLSESYTF
TRBV4-1,TRBJ1-1,TRBD1,.,TGCGCCAGCAGCCTTCAGGGGGAATGGACTGAAGCTTTCTTT,CASSLQGEWTEAFF
TRBV7-9,TRBJ1-1,.,.,TGTGCCAGCAGCCAATTACCGGGCCCGAGAGGCACTGAAGCTTTCTTT,CASSQLPGPRGTEAFF
TRBV28,TRBJ1-3,.,.,TGTGCCAGCAGTCCCCAGGACACGAGCTCTGGAAACACCATATATTTT,CASSPQDTSSGNTIYF
TRBV3-1,TRBJ2-1,.,few,TGTGCCAGCAGCCCCGGGGTAAGGAACAATGAGCAGTTCTTC,CASSPGVRNNEQFF
TRBV28,TRBJ1-2,TRBD1,many,TGTGCCAGCAGACCCGGGACAGGGGGCTATGGCTACACCTTC,CASRPGTGGYGYTF
TRBV28,TRBJ2-1,TRBD2,many,TGTGCCAGCAGGGGTAGCGGGAGCGGCTCCTACAATGAGCAGTTCTTC,CASRGSGSGSYNEQFF
TRBV19,TRBJ1-3,TRBD1,few,TGTGCCAGTAGTAGGGGGACAGGGCAGGTCTCTGGAAACACCATATATTTT,CASSRGTGQVSGNTIYF
TRBV24-1,TRBJ2-2,TRBD2,few,TGTGCCACCAGTGAGCAGCGGGAGTTCGCCAACACCGGGGAGCTGTTTTTT,CATSEQREFANTGELFF